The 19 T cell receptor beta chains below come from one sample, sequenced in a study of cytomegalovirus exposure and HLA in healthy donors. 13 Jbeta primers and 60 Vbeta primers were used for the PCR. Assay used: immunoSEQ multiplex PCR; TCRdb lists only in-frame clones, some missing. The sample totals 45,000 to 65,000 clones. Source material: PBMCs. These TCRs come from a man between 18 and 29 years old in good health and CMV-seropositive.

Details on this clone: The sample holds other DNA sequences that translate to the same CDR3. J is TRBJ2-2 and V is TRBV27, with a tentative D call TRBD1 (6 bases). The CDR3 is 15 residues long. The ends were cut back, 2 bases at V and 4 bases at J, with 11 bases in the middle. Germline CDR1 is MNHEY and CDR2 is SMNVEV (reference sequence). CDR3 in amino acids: CASSLTGPATGELFF. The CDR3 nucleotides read TGTGCCAGCAGTTTAACAGGGCCGGCCACCGGGGAGCTGTTTTTT.

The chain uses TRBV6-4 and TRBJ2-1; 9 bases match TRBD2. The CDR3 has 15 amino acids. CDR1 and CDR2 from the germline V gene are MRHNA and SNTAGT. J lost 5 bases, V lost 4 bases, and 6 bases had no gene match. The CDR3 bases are TGTGCCAGCAGTGCCAATAGCGGGAGAAACAATGAGCAGTTCTTC. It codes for CASSANSGRNNEQFF.

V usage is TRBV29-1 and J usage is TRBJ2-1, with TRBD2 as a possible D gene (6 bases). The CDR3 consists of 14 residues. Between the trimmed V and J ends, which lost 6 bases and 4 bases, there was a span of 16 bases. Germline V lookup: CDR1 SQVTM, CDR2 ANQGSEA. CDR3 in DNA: TGCAGCGTCTTAAGGGGACTTACTTACAATGAGCAGTTCTTC. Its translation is CSVLRGLTYNEQFF.

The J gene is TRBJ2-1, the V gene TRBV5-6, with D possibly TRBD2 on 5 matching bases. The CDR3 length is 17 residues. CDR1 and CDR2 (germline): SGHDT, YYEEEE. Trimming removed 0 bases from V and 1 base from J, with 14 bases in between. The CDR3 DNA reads TGTGCCAGCAGCTTGGACTGGCGGACTGTTTCCTACAATGAGCAGTTCTTC. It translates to CASSLDWRTVSYNEQFF.

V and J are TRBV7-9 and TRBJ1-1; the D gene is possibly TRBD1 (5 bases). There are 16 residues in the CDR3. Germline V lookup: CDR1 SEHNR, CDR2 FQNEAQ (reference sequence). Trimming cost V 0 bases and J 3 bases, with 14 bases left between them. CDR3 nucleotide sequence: TGTGCCAGCAGCTTAGCGCACCGGGGGGACGACACTGAAGCTTTCTTT. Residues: CASSLAHRGDDTEAFF.

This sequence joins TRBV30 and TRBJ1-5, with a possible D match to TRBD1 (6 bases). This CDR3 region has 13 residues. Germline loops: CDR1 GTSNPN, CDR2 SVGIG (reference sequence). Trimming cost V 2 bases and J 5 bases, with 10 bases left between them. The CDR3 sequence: CAWSTQGHQPQHF. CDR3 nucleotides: TGTGCCTGGAGTACACAGGGACATCAGCCCCAGCATTTT.

This chain's CDR3 is CASSTTGTGGDEQYF. The CDR3 bases are TGCGCCAGCAGCACTACCGGGACAGGGGGTGACGAGCAGTACTTC. The chain has TRBV5-1 and TRBJ2-5, with 11 bases aligning to TRBD1. The assigned J gene may be wrong: the sequence end matches TRBJ2-7 better. This CDR3 contains 15 residues. Looked up from germline, CDR1 is SGHRS and CDR2 is YFSETQ.

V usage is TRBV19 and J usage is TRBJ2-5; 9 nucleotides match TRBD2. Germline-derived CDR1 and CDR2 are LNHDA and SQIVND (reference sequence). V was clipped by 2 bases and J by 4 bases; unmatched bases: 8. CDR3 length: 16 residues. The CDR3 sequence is CASSINSAGGRETQYF. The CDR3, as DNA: TGTGCCAGTAGTATAAACAGCGCGGGAGGGAGAGAGACCCAGTACTTC.

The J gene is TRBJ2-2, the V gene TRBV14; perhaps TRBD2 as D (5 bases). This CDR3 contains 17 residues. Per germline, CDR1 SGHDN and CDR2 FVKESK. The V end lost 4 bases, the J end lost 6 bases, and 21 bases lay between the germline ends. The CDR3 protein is CASSRTGFAEPAGELFF. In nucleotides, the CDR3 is TGTGCCAGCAGCCGGACGGGGTTCGCGGAGCCAGCCGGGGAGCTGTTTTTT.

This chain's CDR3 is CASSPQESYEQYF. The CDR3 coding sequence is TGTGCCAGCTCACCACAGGAGTCTTACGAGCAGTACTTC. The V and J genes are TRBV18 and TRBJ2-7; D not resolved. V dropped 1 base and J dropped 4 bases, with 8 bases sitting between them. Germline V CDR1 and CDR2: KGHSH, LQKENI. The CDR3 extends over 13 amino acids. Based on the CDR3 plus reference TRBV18 and TRBJ2-7, the full variable domain is NAGVMQNPRHLVRRRGQEARLRCSPMKGHSHVYWYRQLPEEGLKFMVYLQKENIIDESGMPKERFSAEFPKEGPSILRIQQVVRGDSAAYFCASSPQESYEQYFGPGTRLTVT.

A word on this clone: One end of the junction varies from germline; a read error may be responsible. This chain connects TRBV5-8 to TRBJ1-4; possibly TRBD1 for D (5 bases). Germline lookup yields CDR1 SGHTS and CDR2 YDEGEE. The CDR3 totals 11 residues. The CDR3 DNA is TGTGCCAGCAGCTGGGGGGTGTATCCCTCTTTT. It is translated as CASSWGVYPSF.

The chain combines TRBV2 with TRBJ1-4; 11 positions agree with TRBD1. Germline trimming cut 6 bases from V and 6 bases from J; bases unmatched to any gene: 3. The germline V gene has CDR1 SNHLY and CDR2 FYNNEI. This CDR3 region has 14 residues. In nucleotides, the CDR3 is TGTGCCAGCAGACTGGGACAGGGGGATGAAAAACTGTTTTTT. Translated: CASRLGQGDEKLFF.

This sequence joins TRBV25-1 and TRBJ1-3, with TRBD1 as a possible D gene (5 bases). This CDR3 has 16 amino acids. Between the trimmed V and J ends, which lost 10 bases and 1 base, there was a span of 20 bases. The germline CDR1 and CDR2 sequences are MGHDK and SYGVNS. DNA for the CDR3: TGTGCCACCCATGGGGCAAGGGGCGGATCTGGAAACACCATATATTTT. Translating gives CATHGARGGSGNTIYF.

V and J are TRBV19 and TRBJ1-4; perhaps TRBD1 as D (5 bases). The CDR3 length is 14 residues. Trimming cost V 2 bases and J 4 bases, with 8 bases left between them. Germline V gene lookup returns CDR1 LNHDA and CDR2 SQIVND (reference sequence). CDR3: CASSIPGNNEKLFF. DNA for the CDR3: TGTGCCAGTAGTATACCAGGGAATAATGAAAAACTGTTTTTT.

The chain's CDR3 is CASSFGGQGYTEAFF. Written as DNA, the CDR3 is TGTGCCAGCAGCTTTGGAGGGCAGGGCTACACTGAAGCTTTCTTT. The V call is TRBV11-1, the J call TRBJ1-1; maybe TRBD1 (5 bases). Germline V gene lookup returns CDR1 SGHAT and CDR2 FQDESV (reference sequence). This CDR3 is built from 15 residues. V lost 3 bases, J lost 3 bases, and 14 bases lay in between.

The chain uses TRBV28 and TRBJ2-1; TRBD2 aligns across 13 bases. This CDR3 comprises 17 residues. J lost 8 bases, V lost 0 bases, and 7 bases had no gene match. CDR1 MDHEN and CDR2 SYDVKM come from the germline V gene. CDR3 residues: CASSLWRTSGSSYEQFF. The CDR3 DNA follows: TGTGCCAGCAGTTTATGGAGGACTAGCGGGAGTAGCTATGAGCAGTTCTTC.

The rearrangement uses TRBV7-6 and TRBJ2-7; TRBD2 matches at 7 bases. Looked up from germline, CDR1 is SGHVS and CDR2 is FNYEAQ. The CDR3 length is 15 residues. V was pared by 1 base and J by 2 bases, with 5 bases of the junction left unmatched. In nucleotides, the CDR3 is TGTGCCAGCAGCTTAGGGGAGGGCGGGACCTACGAGCAGTACTTC. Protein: CASSLGEGGTYEQYF.

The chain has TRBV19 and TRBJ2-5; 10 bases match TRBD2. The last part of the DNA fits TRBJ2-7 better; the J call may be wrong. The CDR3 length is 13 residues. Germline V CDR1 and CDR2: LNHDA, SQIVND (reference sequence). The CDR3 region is CATQASGSLEQYF. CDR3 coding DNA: TGTGCCACCCAAGCTAGCGGGAGTCTCGAGCAGTACTTC.

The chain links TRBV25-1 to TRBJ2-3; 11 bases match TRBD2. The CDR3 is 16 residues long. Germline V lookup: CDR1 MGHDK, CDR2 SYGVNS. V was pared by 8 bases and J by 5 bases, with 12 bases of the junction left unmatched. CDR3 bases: TGTGCCAGCGGTGGCTCGACTAGCGGGACGGGAGATACGCAGTATTTT. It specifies CASGGSTSGTGDTQYF.